Listed here are 30 T cell receptor beta chains from one sample, sequenced in a study of response to subunit inactivated influenza vaccine. MiXCR, run by TCRdb on the RT-PCR reads, gives a single entry per CDR3 protein. This repertoire shows 600,000 to 700,000 distinct CDR3 sequences, 13% to 15% found once; its top ten account for 7.5% to 8%. The source was PBMCs from blood, collected around 14 days before vaccination. These receptors all come from a man aged 50 to 60 who received an inactivated influenza vaccine.

V usage is TRBV5-1 and J usage is TRBJ2-3, with a possible D match to TRBD2 (5 bases). The CDR3 is 16 amino acids. V was cut by 4 bases and J by 3 bases, with 18 bases left in between. In germline, CDR1 is SGHRS, CDR2 YFSETQ. CDR3 DNA: TGCGCCAGCAGCCCCGAGCGGCCCTTGGGGACAGATACGCAGTATTTT. As protein: CASSPERPLGTDTQYF.

The chain joins TRBV11-2 to TRBJ2-3; the D gene is possibly TRBD1 (6 bases). The CDR3 spans 15 residues. The V end lost 2 bases, the J end lost 4 bases, and 13 bases lay between the germline ends. The germline CDR1 and CDR2 sequences are SGHAT and FQNNGV. CDR3 in DNA: TGTGCCAGCAGCTTATATGGGGGCCCGGCAGATACGCAGTATTTT. Translated: CASSLYGGPADTQYF.

Here the CDR3 reads CSAPNPDTSHEQYF. As DNA, the CDR3 is TGCAGTGCTCCAAACCCGGACACTTCCCACGAGCAGTACTTC. The genes are TRBV20-1 and TRBJ2-7, with D possibly matching TRBD1 (5 bases). V shed 5 bases and J shed 5 bases, with 19 bases lying between them. CDR1 and CDR2 from the germline V gene are DFQATT and SNEGSKA (reference sequence). The CDR3 runs to 14 residues.

The chain is built from TRBV2 and TRBJ2-2; 10 positions agree with TRBD2. This CDR3 has 15 amino acids. Germline assignment: CDR1 SNHLY and CDR2 FYNNEI. J lost 4 bases, V lost 6 bases, and 5 bases had no gene match. This chain's CDR3 is CASRGLAGATGELFF. CDR3 coding DNA: TGTGCCAGCAGGGGTCTAGCGGGGGCCACCGGGGAGCTGTTTTTT.

The chain couples TRBV6-1 to TRBJ2-1; D is possibly TRBD2 (5 bases). V lost 1 base and J lost 7, with 14 bases in between. The CDR3 has 15 amino acids. Germline V CDR1 and CDR2: MNHNS, SASEGT. CDR3 sequence: CASSEGRGSWNEQFF. The CDR3 bases are TGTGCCAGCAGTGAAGGTCGCGGGTCTTGGAATGAGCAGTTCTTC.

In its sample, this clonotype was seen many times. This chain uses TRBV6-1 with TRBJ2-2, with D perhaps matching TRBD1 (6 bases). Germline CDR1 reads MNHNS; CDR2 reads SASEGT. The CDR3 totals 16 residues. V was cut by 1 base and J by 5 bases, with 14 bases left in between. Here the CDR3 reads CASSEVVRGATGELFF. The DNA for the CDR3 is TGTGCCAGCAGTGAAGTCGTCAGGGGTGCGACCGGGGAGCTGTTTTTT.

V and J are TRBV7-9 and TRBJ2-1; 7 bases are a match to TRBD2. This CDR3 region has 16 residues. J lost 4 bases, V lost 2 bases, and 8 bases had no gene match. Per germline, CDR1 SEHNR and CDR2 FQNEAQ (reference sequence). CDR3 in amino acids: CASSLLTGGRYNEQFF. The DNA of the CDR3 is TGTGCCAGCAGCTTATTAACGGGGGGACGTTACAATGAGCAGTTCTTC.

The rearrangement links TRBV6-1 to TRBJ1-6; 9 nucleotides match TRBD1. From germline, CDR1 is MNHNS and CDR2 SASEGT. J lost 7 bases, V lost 6 bases, and 4 bases had no gene match. The CDR3 is 14 residues long. The CDR3 bases are TGTGCCAGCAGGCCACAGGGGGCCAATTCACCCCTCCACTTT. Translating gives CASRPQGANSPLHF.

This clonotype has a handful of counts. This chain uses TRBV6-5 with TRBJ1-2; 9 bases line up with TRBD1. CDR1 and CDR2 from the germline V gene are MNHEY and SVGAGI. V lost 2 bases to trimming and J lost 7 bases; unmatched junction nucleotides: 5. CDR3 size: 14 residues. The CDR3 is CASSYAGQGGGYTF. As DNA, the CDR3 is TGTGCCAGCAGTTACGCGGGACAGGGAGGTGGCTACACCTTC.

The chain combines TRBV6-6 with TRBJ2-2; D is uncertain. This CDR3 is built from 13 residues. The germline V and J ends were trimmed by 0 bases and 7 bases, with 6 bases remaining between them. Germline values: CDR1 MNHNY, CDR2 SVGAGI (reference sequence). CDR3: CASSYSLGGELFF. The CDR3, as DNA: TGTGCCAGCAGTTACTCGTTGGGCGGGGAGCTGTTTTTT.

This clonotype appeared many times. V and J are TRBV12-3 or TRBV12-4 and TRBJ2-7; D not resolved. The length of the CDR3 is 12 residues. V dropped 6 bases and J dropped 6 bases, with 12 bases sitting between them. The CDR3 sequence: CASSSIGSEQYF. In DNA, the CDR3 is TGTGCCAGCAGCTCAATCGGATCCGAGCAGTACTTC.

CDR3 loop: CASTPGGGNSPLHF. The CDR3 nucleotides are TGTGCCAGCACCCCTGGGGGGGGTAATTCACCCCTCCACTTT. The chain links TRBV12-3 or TRBV12-4 to TRBJ1-6; a possible D gene is TRBD1 (5 bases). The CDR3 is 14 amino acids. The V end was cut by 7 bases, the J end by 6 bases, with 13 bases between.

This clonotype was detected only a few times. This chain joins TRBV14 and TRBJ2-1; 13 bases are a match to TRBD2. The J segment lost 5 bases and the V segment lost 4 bases, leaving 8 bases of the junction unmatched. The CDR3 sequence is 17 residues long. Germline V lookup: CDR1 SGHDN, CDR2 FVKESK. The CDR3 reads CASSLVVGLAGDNEQFF. The CDR3 DNA sequence: TGTGCCAGCAGCCTCGTGGTAGGACTAGCGGGAGACAATGAGCAGTTCTTC.

V is TRBV6-5 and J is TRBJ1-2; 10 bases are shared with TRBD1. Losses at the gene ends were 4 bases for V and 0 bases for J; bases not matched to a gene: 2. Per the germline V gene, CDR1 is MNHEY and CDR2 is SVGAGI. The CDR3 extends over 15 amino acids. CDR3 nucleotide sequence: TGTGCCAGCAGTTTGGGGACAGGGGCTAACTATGGCTACACCTTC. Its protein is CASSLGTGANYGYTF.

Worth noting for this clonotype: The junction shows a germline mismatch at one end, possibly a read error. The chain uses TRBV12-3 or TRBV12-4 and TRBJ1-2; perhaps TRBD1 as D (5 bases). This CDR3 has 12 residues. The CDR3 here is CASRVGTYDYTF. The CDR3 coding sequence is TGTGCCAGCAGAGTTGGGACCTATGACTACACCTTC.

This sequence joins TRBV24-1 and TRBJ2-1, with 9 bases fitting TRBD2. This CDR3 is built from 14 residues. Germline values: CDR1 KGHDR, CDR2 SFDVKD. The V gene end was trimmed by 5 bases and the J gene end by 4 bases; junction bases not matched to a gene: 2. The DNA for the CDR3 is TGTGCCACCAGTGGTAGCGGGGGATACAATGAGCAGTTCTTC. Translation: CATSGSGGYNEQFF.

This clonotype was counted ten times or more. The chain couples TRBV12-3 or TRBV12-4 to TRBJ2-5; tentatively, D is TRBD2 (6 bases). This CDR3 has 13 amino acids. Trimming removed 7 bases at V and 3 bases at J, with 12 bases between. The CDR3 nucleotides are TGTGCCAGCACCCCAGGCGGGAAAGAGACCCAGTACTTC. It specifies CASTPGGKETQYF.

In nucleotides, the CDR3 is TGTGCCAGCAGCTTAGAGGTGGGAGGGCCCTACAATGAGCAGTTCTTC. It codes for CASSLEVGGPYNEQFF. The J gene is TRBJ2-1, the V gene TRBV7-9; 7 bases map to TRBD2. The junction had 5 bases not matched to a gene; V was cut back by 1 base and J by 2 bases. The CDR3 sequence is 16 residues long. In germline, CDR1 is SEHNR, CDR2 FQNEAQ (reference sequence).

This clonotype was detected many times. The rearrangement joins TRBV4-1 to TRBJ2-1; 11 nucleotides align to TRBD2. Trimming took 1 base from V and 0 from J; bases not matched to a gene: 8. In germline, CDR1 is MGHRA, CDR2 YSYEKL. This CDR3 contains 19 residues. For the CDR3, the DNA is TGCGCCAGCAGCCAAGTCGTACTAGCGGGAGATTTCTCCTACAATGAGCAGTTCTTC. Amino acid sequence: CASSQVVLAGDFSYNEQFF.

This clonotype has a handful of counts. V usage is TRBV12-3 or TRBV12-4 and J usage is TRBJ2-5; 10 bases are a match to TRBD2. The CDR3 totals 16 residues. V was clipped by 5 bases and J by 5 bases; unmatched bases: 11. In DNA, the CDR3 is TGTGCCAGCAGTCCGACCCTAGCGGGAGTCGGTGAGACCCAGTACTTC. Protein: CASSPTLAGVGETQYF.

The chain combines TRBV20-1 with TRBJ2-7; unclear D gene. The V and J ends lost 5 bases and 2 bases respectively, with 10 bases between them. CDR1 is DFQATT, CDR2 SNEGSKA, per germline (reference sequence). The CDR3 has 12 residues. CDR3: CSAAIGAYEQYF. The CDR3 DNA sequence: TGCAGTGCTGCCATCGGTGCCTACGAGCAGTACTTC.

The chain is built from TRBV9 and TRBJ2-5, with D uncertain. Trimming shortened V by 0 bases and J by 5 bases, and 8 bases separated the two germline ends. The CDR3 is made up of 13 amino acids. Germline assignment: CDR1 SGDLS and CDR2 YYNGEE. As DNA, the CDR3 is TGTGCCAGCAGCGTAGGTCTGGGTGAGACCCAGTACTTC. Translating gives CASSVGLGETQYF.

This clonotype was recorded a few times. One end of the junction fails to match germline, which may point to a read error. This chain joins TRBV7-2 and TRBJ2-2; D remains unclear. CDR1 and CDR2 (germline): SGHTA, FQGNSA. The CDR3 runs to 14 residues. The CDR3 spells CVSSLGGVTGELFF. CDR3 sequence (DNA): TGTGTCAGCAGCTTAGGTGGTGTCACCGGGGAGCTGTTTTTT.

This clonotype occurred many times. The rearrangement uses TRBV20-1 and TRBJ2-5; tentative D call: TRBD2 (5 bases). The germline V and J ends were trimmed by 4 bases and 3 bases, with 12 bases remaining between them. The CDR3 spans 13 residues. Germline lookup yields CDR1 DFQATT and CDR2 SNEGSKA (reference sequence). CDR3 nucleotides: TGCAGTGCTATTTTGCCGGGGAAAGAGACCCAGTACTTC. This translates into CSAILPGKETQYF.

This clonotype has just a few counts. V usage is TRBV7-9 and J usage is TRBJ2-5, with D uncertain. V was pared by 3 bases and J by 2 bases, with 7 bases between. Germline CDR1 reads SEHNR; CDR2 reads FQNEAQ (reference sequence). The CDR3 covers 13 residues. The CDR3 region is CASSFGWQETQYF. The CDR3 region has the DNA TGTGCCAGCAGCTTCGGCTGGCAAGAGACCCAGTACTTC.

This clonotype was detected ten times or more. The V and J genes are TRBV12-3 or TRBV12-4 and TRBJ2-3; TRBD1 matches 9 bases. With 2 bases clipped from V and 1 base from J, the junction kept 1 base outside the gene matches. The CDR3 is 15 amino acids. CDR3 coding DNA: TGTGCCAGCAGTTTATGGGACAGGGGCACAGATACGCAGTATTTT. Its protein product is CASSLWDRGTDTQYF.

V gene TRBV19 combines with J gene TRBJ1-5; 9 nucleotides align to TRBD1. The CDR3 consists of 15 residues. The ends lost 3 bases at V and 10 bases at J; junction bases unmatched: 10. The germline CDR1 and CDR2 sequences are LNHDA and SQIVND (reference sequence). The CDR3 DNA reads TGTGCCAGTAGTATGGGGCCGGGACAGGGTCACCCCCAGCATTTT. It translates to CASSMGPGQGHPQHF.

This clonotype was counted at least ten times. The genes are TRBV10-3 and TRBJ2-2; D gene ambiguous. With 0 bases removed from V and 1 base from J, the gap between germline ends came to 9 bases. The CDR3 is 16 amino acids. Germline loops: CDR1 ENHRY, CDR2 SYGVKD. The CDR3 region is CAISESLRVNTGELFF. The CDR3, as DNA: TGTGCCATCAGTGAGTCATTAAGGGTGAACACCGGGGAGCTGTTTTTT.

V usage is TRBV28 and J usage is TRBJ2-7; 11 nucleotides match TRBD2. The germline V gene encodes CDR1 MDHEN and CDR2 SYDVKM. The J segment lost 5 bases and the V segment lost 1 base, leaving 7 bases of the junction unmatched. The CDR3 extends over 16 amino acids. CDR3 coding DNA: TGTGCCAGCAGTTTATCGGCTAGCGGGGGGCTGGACGAGCAGTACTTC. Translating gives CASSLSASGGLDEQYF.

The chain employs TRBV12-3 or TRBV12-4 and TRBJ2-1; weak D call: TRBD2 (6 bases). V lost 4 bases and J 6 bases, leaving 19 bases between the germline ends. The CDR3 has 16 residues. The CDR3 nucleotides read TGTGCCAGCAGTTACCCGCCTCCGCGGGAACGCAATGAGCAGTTCTTC. It is translated as CASSYPPPRERNEQFF.